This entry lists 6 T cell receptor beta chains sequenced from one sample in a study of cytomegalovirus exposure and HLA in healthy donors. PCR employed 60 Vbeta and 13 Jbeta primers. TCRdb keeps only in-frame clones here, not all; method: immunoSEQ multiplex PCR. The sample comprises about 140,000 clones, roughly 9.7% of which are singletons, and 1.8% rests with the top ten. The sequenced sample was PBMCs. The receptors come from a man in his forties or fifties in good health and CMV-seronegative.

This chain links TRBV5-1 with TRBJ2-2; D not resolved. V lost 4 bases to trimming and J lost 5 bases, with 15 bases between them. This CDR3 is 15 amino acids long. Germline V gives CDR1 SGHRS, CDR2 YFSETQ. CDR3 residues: CASSLGFSGTGELFF. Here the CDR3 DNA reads TGCGCCAGCAGCCTGGGGTTCTCCGGGACCGGGGAGCTGTTTTTT.

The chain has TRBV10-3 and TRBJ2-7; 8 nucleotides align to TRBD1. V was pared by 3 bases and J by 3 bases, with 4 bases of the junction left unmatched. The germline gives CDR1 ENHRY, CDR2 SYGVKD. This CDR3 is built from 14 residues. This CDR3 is CAISEGTGIYEQYF. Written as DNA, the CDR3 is TGTGCCATCAGTGAAGGGACAGGAATCTACGAGCAGTACTTC.

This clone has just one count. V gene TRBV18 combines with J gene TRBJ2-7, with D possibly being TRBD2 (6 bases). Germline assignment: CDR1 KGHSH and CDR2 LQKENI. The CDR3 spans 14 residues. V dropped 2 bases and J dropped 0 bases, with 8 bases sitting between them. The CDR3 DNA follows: TGTGCCAGCTCACCAGGGAGGAGCTCCTACGAGCAGTACTTC. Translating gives CASSPGRSSYEQYF. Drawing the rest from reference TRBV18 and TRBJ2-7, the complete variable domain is NAGVMQNPRHLVRRRGQEARLRCSPMKGHSHVYWYRQLPEEGLKFMVYLQKENIIDESGMPKERFSAEFPKEGPSILRIQQVVRGDSAAYFCASSPGRSSYEQYFGPGTRLTVT.

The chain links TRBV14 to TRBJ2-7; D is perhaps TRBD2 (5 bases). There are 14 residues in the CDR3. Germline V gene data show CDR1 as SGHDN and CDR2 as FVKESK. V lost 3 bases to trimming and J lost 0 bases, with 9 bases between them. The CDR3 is CASSQYRDSYEQYF. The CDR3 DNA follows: TGTGCCAGCAGCCAGTACCGGGACTCCTACGAGCAGTACTTC.

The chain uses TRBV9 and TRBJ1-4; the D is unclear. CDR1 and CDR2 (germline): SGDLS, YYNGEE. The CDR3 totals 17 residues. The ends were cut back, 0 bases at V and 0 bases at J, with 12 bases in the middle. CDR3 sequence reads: CASSVGGLQATNEKLFF. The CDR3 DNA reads TGTGCCAGCAGCGTAGGAGGACTGCAAGCAACTAATGAAAAACTGTTTTTT.

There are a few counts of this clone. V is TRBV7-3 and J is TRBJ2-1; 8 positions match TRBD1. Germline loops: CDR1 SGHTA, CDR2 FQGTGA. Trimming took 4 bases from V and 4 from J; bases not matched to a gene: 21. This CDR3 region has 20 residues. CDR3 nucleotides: TGTGCCAGCAGCTCCGTTGGACGGACATCCGGCAGGGGGCTATACAATGAGCAGTTCTTC. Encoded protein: CASSSVGRTSGRGLYNEQFF.